This T cell receptor (beta chain) was sequenced in a study of shared clonotypes between healthy human individuals. Trimming left V 2 bases short and J 3 bases short, with 7 bases between. CDR3 length equals 14 residues. The germline V gene has CDR1 KGHSH and CDR2 LQKENI. The protocol was immunoSEQ multiplex PCR, while the TCRdb copy is restricted to in-frame clones and leaves out a portion. Among a few hundred thousand clones, around four fifths were seen once, and the ten largest hold about 9.4%. The sample taken for sequencing was memory CD4+ T cells sorted from blood. Documented subset: CD45RA-negative fraction. V gene TRBV18 combines with J gene TRBJ2-2; D is undetermined. The clonotype comes from a man aged 25 to 40 in good health. Here the CDR3 reads CASSPGVDTGELFF. The CDR3 region has the DNA TGTGCCAGCTCACCAGGGGTAGACACCGGGGAGCTGTTTTTT.